These 4 T cell receptor beta chains share one sample of origin, sequenced in a study of blood T cell repertoires in COVID-19. Generated by immunoSEQ multiplex PCR, the TCRdb table keeps only in-frame clones and is missing some. The sample has about 190,000 clones; around four fifths are singletons. Sample: peripheral blood. Receptor source: an elderly woman with active or convalescent COVID-19.

The CDR3 DNA sequence: TGTGCCAGCAGCCAACCTATGGGACAGGGGGTTAGCGGGGAGCTGTTTTTT. Its protein is CASSQPMGQGVSGELFF. The chain is built from TRBV4-2 and TRBJ2-2, with 11 positions matching TRBD1. The CDR3 covers 17 residues. The germline gives CDR1 LGHNA, CDR2 YNFKEQ. Germline trimming cut 2 bases from V and 7 bases from J; bases unmatched to any gene: 9.

V gene TRBV28 combines with J gene TRBJ2-3; no firm D call. The CDR3 contains 18 residues. Germline CDR1 and CDR2: MDHEN and SYDVKM. V was pared by 6 bases and J by 0 bases, with 22 bases between. The CDR3 DNA reads TGTGCCAGCAGCTCCCCCCCAGGATCCTACACTAGCACAGATACGCAGTATTTT. It codes for CASSSPPGSYTSTDTQYF.

This clone was detected many times. CDR3 sequence reads: CASSPQGVSSYEQYF. Here the CDR3 DNA reads TGTGCCAGCAGCCCACAGGGGGTAAGCTCCTACGAGCAGTACTTC. This sequence joins TRBV11-2 and TRBJ2-7; 8 bases map to TRBD1. V dropped 5 bases and J dropped 0; count of bases not matched to a gene: 6. The CDR3 runs 15 residues. Per the germline V gene, CDR1 is SGHAT and CDR2 is FQNNGV.

In DNA form, the CDR3 reads TGTGCCAGCAGTACAGGGGGCCGAGAGACCCAGTACTTC. Translated: CASSTGGRETQYF. The gene calls are TRBV27 and TRBJ2-5; 9 positions match TRBD1. The CDR3 length is 13 residues. CDR1 and CDR2 from the germline V gene are MNHEY and SMNVEV (reference sequence). Losses at the gene ends were 5 bases for V and 4 bases for J; bases not matched to a gene: 2.